These 11 T cell receptor beta chains were sequenced from one sample in a study of blood T cell repertoires in COVID-19. Generated by immunoSEQ multiplex PCR, the TCRdb table keeps only in-frame clones and is missing some. The sample contains 190,000 or so clones, 75% to 85% of which appear only once. The sequencing input was PBMCs or T cells enriched from blood (not recorded which). The source is a middle-aged man who had recovered from COVID-19.

The J gene is TRBJ1-2, the V gene TRBV28, with D possibly being TRBD1 (6 bases). CDR1 MDHEN and CDR2 SYDVKM come from the germline V gene. The CDR3 spans 18 residues. V was cut by 7 bases and J by 5 bases, with 29 bases left in between. CDR3 in DNA: TGTGCCAGCATCCTAGACGGATCCACTGGACAGCACCCGTATGGCTACACCTTC. Residues: CASILDGSTGQHPYGYTF.

The V gene is TRBV11-2, the J gene TRBJ2-3; D is undetermined. Trimming removed 0 bases from V and 3 bases from J, with 10 bases in between. The CDR3 is 15 amino acids. CDR1 and CDR2 from the germline V gene are SGHAT and FQNNGV. The CDR3 sequence: CASSLDRSSTDTQYF. The CDR3 nucleotides are TGTGCCAGCAGCTTAGATCGGAGTAGTACAGATACGCAGTATTTT.

The chain links TRBV30 to TRBJ2-7; unclear D gene. From germline, CDR1 is GTSNPN and CDR2 SVGIG (reference sequence). The V and J ends lost 2 bases and 2 bases respectively, with 4 bases between them. The CDR3 covers 11 residues. The CDR3 sequence: CAWSTAYEQYF. CDR3 sequence (DNA): TGTGCCTGGAGTACGGCCTACGAGCAGTACTTC.

This clone was counted between two and nine times. J is TRBJ2-3 and V is TRBV6-4; D is ambiguous. CDR1 and CDR2 from the germline V gene are MRHNA and SNTAGT. V was trimmed by 0 bases and J by 0 bases, leaving 10 bases between them. The CDR3 has 16 residues. CDR3 sequence: CASSDSAATSTDTQYF. CDR3 DNA: TGTGCCAGCAGTGACTCGGCGGCGACTAGCACAGATACGCAGTATTTT.

The chain combines TRBV7-3 with TRBJ2-2, with 10 bases matching TRBD1. Germline-derived CDR1 and CDR2 are SGHTA and FQGTGA. The CDR3 consists of 13 residues. V lost 5 bases to trimming and J lost 6 bases; unmatched junction nucleotides: 0. CDR3 sequence: CASSGQGAGELFF. In nucleotides, the CDR3 is TGTGCCAGCAGCGGACAGGGGGCCGGGGAGCTGTTTTTT.

DNA for the CDR3: TGTGCCAGCAGCTTGGACAGGGGGCAAGGAAACACCATATATTTT. As protein: CASSLDRGQGNTIYF. The V gene is TRBV7-8, the J gene TRBJ1-3; 11 bases agree with TRBD1. This CDR3 has 15 residues. CDR1 and CDR2 from the germline V gene are SGHVS and FQNEAQ. V gave up 3 bases and J gave up 4 bases; unmatched junction bases: 2.

This chain joins TRBV21-1 and TRBJ1-3; the DNA was not used to check the table's D call, TRBD1. TRBV21-1 is an annotated pseudogene. CDR3 size: 13 residues. CDR3 sequence reads: CASSKAPGTGIYF. In nucleotides, the CDR3 is TGTGCCAGCAGCAAAGCCCCCGGGACAGGGATATATTTT.

V usage is TRBV18 and J usage is TRBJ2-1; TRBD2 matches at 14 bases. There are 18 residues in the CDR3. The ends lost 3 bases at V and 2 bases at J; junction bases unmatched: 6. Per germline, CDR1 KGHSH and CDR2 LQKENI. CDR3 residues: CASSPPGLAGGTYNEQFF. CDR3 DNA: TGTGCCAGCTCACCCCCCGGACTAGCGGGAGGCACCTACAATGAGCAGTTCTTC.

This sequence joins TRBV5-1 and TRBJ1-1, with 7 bases aligning to TRBD1. V lost 4 bases to trimming and J lost 0 bases; unmatched junction nucleotides: 3. The length of the CDR3 is 14 residues. Germline values: CDR1 SGHRS, CDR2 YFSETQ. CDR3 region: CASSPTGVNTEAFF. CDR3 nucleotide sequence: TGCGCCAGCAGCCCAACAGGGGTGAACACTGAAGCTTTCTTT.

The rearrangement links TRBV6-5 to TRBJ2-2; tentative D call: TRBD2 (5 bases). CDR1 and CDR2 (germline): MNHEY, SVGAGI. V was trimmed by 9 bases and J by 2 bases, leaving 13 bases between them. CDR3 size: 14 residues. The CDR3 region is CASRPGSNTGELFF. In DNA, the CDR3 is TGTGCCAGTAGGCCGGGATCCAACACCGGGGAGCTGTTTTTT.

J is TRBJ2-2 and V is TRBV5-5, with TRBD2 matching over 13 bases. V was pared by 4 bases and J by 0 bases, with 6 bases of the junction left unmatched. CDR1 and CDR2 from the germline V gene are SGHKS and YYEKEE (reference sequence). The CDR3 has 18 amino acids. The CDR3 DNA reads as TGTGCCAGCAGCCTGAAAGGGACTAGCGGGGCGAACACCGGGGAGCTGTTTTTT. This gives the protein CASSLKGTSGANTGELFF.